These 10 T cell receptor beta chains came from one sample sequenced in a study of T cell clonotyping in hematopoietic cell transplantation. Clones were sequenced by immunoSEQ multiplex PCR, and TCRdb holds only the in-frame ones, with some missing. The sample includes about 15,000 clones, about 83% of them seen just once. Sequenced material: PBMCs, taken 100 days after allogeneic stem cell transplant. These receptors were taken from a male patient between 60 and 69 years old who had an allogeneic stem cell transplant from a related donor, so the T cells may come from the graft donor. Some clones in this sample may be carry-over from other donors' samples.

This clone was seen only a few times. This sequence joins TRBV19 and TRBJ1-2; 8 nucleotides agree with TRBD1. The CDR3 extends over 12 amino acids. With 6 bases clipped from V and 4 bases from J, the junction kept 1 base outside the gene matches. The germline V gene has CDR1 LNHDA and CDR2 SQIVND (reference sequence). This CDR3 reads CASRGQGYGYTF. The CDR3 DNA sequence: TGTGCCAGTAGAGGACAGGGCTATGGCTACACCTTC.

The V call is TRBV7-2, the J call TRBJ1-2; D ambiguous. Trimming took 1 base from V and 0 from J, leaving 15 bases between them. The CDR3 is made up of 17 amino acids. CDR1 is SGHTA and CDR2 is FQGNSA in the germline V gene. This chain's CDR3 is CASSLGGGFLSNYGYTF. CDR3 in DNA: TGTGCCAGCAGCTTAGGAGGCGGGTTCTTATCTAACTATGGCTACACCTTC.

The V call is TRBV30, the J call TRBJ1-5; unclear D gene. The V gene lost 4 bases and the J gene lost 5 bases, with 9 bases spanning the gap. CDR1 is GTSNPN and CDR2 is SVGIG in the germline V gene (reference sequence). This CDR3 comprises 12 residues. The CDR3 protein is CAWTVGDQPQHF. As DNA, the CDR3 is TGTGCCTGGACTGTTGGGGATCAGCCCCAGCATTTT.

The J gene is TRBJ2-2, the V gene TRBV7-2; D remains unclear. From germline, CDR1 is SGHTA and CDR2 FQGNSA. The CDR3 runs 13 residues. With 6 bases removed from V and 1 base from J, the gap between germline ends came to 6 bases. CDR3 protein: CASRTRNTGELFF. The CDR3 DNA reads TGTGCCAGCAGGACGAGGAACACCGGGGAGCTGTTTTTT.

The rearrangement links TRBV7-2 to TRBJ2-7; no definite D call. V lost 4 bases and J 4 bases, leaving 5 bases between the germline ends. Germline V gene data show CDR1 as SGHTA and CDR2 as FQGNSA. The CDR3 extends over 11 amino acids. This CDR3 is CASSSWYEQYF. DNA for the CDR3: TGTGCCAGCAGCTCTTGGTACGAGCAGTACTTC. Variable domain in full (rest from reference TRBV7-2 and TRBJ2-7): GAGVSQSPSNKVTEKGKDVELRCDPISGHTALYWYRQSLGQGLEFLIYFQGNSAPDKSGLPSDRFSAERTGGSVSTLTIQRTQQEDSAVYLCASSSWYEQYFGPGTRLTVT.

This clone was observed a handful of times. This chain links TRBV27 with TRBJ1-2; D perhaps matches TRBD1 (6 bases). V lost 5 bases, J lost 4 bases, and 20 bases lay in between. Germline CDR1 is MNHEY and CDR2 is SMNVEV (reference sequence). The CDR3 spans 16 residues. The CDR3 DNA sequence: TGTGCCAGCAGTGCATCCTCACAGGGCGCTATCTATGGCTACACCTTC. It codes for CASSASSQGAIYGYTF.

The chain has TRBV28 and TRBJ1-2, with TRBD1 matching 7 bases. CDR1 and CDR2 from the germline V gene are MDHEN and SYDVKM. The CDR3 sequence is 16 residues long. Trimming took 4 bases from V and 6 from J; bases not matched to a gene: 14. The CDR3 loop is CASSSTTPGGDDGYTF. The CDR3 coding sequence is TGTGCCAGCAGTTCCACCACTCCAGGGGGGGATGATGGCTACACCTTC.

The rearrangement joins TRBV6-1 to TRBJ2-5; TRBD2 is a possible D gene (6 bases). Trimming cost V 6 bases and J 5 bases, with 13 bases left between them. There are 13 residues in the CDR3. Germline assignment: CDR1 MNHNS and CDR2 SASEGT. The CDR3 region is CASSNNGGETQYF. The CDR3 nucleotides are TGTGCCAGCAGCAATAATGGGGGGGAGACCCAGTACTTC.

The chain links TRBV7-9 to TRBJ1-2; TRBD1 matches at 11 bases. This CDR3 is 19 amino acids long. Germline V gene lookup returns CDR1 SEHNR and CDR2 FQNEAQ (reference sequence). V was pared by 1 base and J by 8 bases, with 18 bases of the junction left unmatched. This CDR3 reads CASSLDQLRSAGQGVGYTF. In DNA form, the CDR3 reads TGTGCCAGCAGCTTAGATCAACTACGGTCGGCGGGACAGGGGGTAGGCTACACCTTC.

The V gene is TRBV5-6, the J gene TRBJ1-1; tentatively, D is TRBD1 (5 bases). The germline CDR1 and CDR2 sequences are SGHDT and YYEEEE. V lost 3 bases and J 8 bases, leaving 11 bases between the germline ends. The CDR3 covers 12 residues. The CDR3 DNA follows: TGTGCCAGCAGCTCCACCAGGGAAGAAGCTTTCTTT. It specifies CASSSTREEAFF. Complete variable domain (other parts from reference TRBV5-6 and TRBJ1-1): DAGVTQSPTHLIKTRGQQVTLRCSPKSGHDTVSWYQQALGQGPQFIFQYYEEEERQRGNFPDRFSGHQFPNYSSELNVNALLLGDSALYLCASSSTREEAFFGQGTRLTVV.